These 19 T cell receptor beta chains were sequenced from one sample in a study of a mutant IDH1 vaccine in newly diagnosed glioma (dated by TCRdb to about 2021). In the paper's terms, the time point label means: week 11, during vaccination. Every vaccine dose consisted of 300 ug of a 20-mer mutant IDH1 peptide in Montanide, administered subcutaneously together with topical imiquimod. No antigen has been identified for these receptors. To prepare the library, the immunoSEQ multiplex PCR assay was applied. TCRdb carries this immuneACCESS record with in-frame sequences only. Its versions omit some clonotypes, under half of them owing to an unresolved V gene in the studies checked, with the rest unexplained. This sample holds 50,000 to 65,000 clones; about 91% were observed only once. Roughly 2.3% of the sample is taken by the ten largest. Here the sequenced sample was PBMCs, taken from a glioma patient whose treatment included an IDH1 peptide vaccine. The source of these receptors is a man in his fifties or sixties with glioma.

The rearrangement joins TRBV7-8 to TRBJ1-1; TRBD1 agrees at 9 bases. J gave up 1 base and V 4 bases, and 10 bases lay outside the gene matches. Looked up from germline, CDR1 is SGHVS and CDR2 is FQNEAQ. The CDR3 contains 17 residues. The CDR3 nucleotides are TGTGCCAGCAGCTCGAGGGGACAGGGCGCCGGGAACACTGAAGCTTTCTTT. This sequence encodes CASSSRGQGAGNTEAFF.

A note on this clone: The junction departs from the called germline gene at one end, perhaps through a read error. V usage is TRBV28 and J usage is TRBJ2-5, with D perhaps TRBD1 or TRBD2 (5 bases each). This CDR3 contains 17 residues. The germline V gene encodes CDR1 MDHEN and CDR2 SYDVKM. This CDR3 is CASSLRAWGRLQGTQYF. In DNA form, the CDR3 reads TGTGCCAGCAGTTTAAGGGCCTGGGGACGGTTACAAGGGACCCAGTACTTC.

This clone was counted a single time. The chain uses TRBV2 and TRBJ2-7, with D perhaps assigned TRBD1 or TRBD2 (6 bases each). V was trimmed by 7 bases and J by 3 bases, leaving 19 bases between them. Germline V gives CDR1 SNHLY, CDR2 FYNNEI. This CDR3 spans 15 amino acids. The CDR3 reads CASISPGHGSYEQYF. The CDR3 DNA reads TGTGCCAGCATCTCCCCGGGACACGGGAGCTACGAGCAGTACTTC.

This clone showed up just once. The CDR3 DNA follows: TGTGCCAGTAATGCGGGACTAGCGGGAGGAGAGACCCAGTACTTC. Protein: CASNAGLAGGETQYF. The V and J genes are TRBV19 and TRBJ2-5; 15 bases line up with TRBD2. The germline V gene encodes CDR1 LNHDA and CDR2 SQIVND (reference sequence). The length of the CDR3 is 15 residues. J was trimmed by 4 bases and V by 7 bases; bases with no gene match: 4. Full variable domain (rest looked up from reference TRBV19 and TRBJ2-5): DGGITQSPKYLFRKEGQNVTLSCEQNLNHDAMYWYRQDPGQGLRLIYYSQIVNDFQKGDIAEGYSVSREKKESFPLTVTSAQKNPTAFYLCASNAGLAGGETQYFGPGTRLLVL.

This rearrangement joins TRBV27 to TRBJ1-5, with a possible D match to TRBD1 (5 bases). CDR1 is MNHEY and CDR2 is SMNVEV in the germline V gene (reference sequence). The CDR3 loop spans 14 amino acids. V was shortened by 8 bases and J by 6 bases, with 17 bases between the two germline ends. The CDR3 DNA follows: TGTGCCAGCGGAGGGGCAGGGAAAGTTCAGCCCCAGCATTTT. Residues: CASGGAGKVQPQHF.

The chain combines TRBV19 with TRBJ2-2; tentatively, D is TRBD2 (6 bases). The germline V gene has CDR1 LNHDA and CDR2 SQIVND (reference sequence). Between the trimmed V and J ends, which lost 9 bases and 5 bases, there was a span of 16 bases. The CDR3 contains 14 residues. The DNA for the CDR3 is TGTGCCAGCGGGGGTGGGTCAGATACCGGGGAGCTGTTTTTT. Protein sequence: CASGGGSDTGELFF.

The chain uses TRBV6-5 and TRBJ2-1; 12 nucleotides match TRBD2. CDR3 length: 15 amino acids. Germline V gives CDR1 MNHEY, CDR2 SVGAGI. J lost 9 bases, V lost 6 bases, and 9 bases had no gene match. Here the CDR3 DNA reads TGTGCCAGCAGCCGGACTAGCGGGGTAGGCAGTGAGCAGTTCTTC. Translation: CASSRTSGVGSEQFF.

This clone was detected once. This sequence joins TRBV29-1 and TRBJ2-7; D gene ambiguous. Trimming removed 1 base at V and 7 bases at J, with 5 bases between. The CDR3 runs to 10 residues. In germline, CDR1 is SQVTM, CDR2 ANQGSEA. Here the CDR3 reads CSVEVGEQYF. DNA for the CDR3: TGCAGCGTTGAAGTCGGAGAGCAGTACTTC.

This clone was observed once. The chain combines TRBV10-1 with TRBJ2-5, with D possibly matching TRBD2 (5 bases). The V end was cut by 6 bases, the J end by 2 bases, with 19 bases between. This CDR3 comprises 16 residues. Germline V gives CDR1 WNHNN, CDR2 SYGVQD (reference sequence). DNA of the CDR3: TGCGCCAGCAGGCCCGAGGGAAAAGCGACTCAAGAGACCCAGTACTTC. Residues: CASRPEGKATQETQYF.

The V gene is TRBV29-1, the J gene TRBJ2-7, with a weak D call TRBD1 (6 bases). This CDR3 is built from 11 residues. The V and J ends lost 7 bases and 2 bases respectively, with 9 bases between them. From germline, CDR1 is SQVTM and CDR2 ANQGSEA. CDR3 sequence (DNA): TGCAGCGGTGAGGGGGCCTACGAGCAGTACTTC. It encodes CSGEGAYEQYF.

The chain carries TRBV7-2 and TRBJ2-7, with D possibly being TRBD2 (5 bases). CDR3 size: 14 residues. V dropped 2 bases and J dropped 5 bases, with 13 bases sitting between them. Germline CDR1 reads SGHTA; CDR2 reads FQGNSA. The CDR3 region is CASSLQAGGHEQYF. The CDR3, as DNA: TGTGCCAGCAGCTTACAGGCAGGCGGGCACGAGCAGTACTTC.

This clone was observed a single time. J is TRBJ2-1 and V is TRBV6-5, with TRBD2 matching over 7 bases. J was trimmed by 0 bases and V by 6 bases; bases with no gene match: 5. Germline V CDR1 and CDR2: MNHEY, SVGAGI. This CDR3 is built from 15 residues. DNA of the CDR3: TGTGCCAGCAGCAGGACGGGGGGCTCCTACAATGAGCAGTTCTTC. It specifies CASSRTGGSYNEQFF.

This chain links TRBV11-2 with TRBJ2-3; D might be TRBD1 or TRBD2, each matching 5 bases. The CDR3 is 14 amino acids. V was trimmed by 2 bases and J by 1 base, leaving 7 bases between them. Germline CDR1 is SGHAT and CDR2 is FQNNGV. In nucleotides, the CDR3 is TGTGCCAGCAGCTTACGGGGACGCACAGATACGCAGTATTTT. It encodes CASSLRGRTDTQYF.

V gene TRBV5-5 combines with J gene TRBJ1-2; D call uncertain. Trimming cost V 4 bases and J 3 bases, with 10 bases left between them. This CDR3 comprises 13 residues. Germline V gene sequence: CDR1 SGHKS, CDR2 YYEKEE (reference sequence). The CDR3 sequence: CASSPAGDYGYTF. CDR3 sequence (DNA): TGTGCCAGCAGCCCCGCCGGTGACTATGGCTACACCTTC.

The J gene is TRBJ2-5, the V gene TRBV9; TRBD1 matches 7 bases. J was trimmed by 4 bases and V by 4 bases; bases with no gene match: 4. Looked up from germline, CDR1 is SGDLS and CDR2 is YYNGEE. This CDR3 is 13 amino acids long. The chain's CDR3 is CASSPRTGETQYF. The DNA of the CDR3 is TGTGCCAGCAGCCCCCGGACAGGAGAGACCCAGTACTTC.

The CDR3 protein is CTSSPEGRCNQPQHF. The CDR3 DNA reads TGCACCAGCAGCCCAGAGGGACGTTGCAATCAGCCCCAGCATTTT. The chain has TRBV1 and TRBJ1-5. TRBV1 is a known pseudogene. The CDR3 has 15 residues.

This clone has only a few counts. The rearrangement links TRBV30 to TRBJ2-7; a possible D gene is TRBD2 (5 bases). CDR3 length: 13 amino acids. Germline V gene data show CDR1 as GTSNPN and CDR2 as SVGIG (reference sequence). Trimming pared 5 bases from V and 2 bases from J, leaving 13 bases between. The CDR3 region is CAWSGGHTYEQYF. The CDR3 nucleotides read TGTGCCTGGTCAGGAGGTCATACCTACGAGCAGTACTTC.

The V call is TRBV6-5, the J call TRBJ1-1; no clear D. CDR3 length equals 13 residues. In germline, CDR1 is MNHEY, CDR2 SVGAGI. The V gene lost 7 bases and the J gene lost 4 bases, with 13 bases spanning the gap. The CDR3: CASTPTSGTEAFF. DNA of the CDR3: TGTGCCAGCACCCCGACGTCGGGCACTGAAGCTTTCTTT.

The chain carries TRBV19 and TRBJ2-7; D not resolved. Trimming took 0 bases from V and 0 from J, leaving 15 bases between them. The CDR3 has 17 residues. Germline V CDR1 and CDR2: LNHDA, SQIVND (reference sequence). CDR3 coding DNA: TGTGCCAGTAGTATAGAGCCGGTGGGTGTCCCCTCCTACGAGCAGTACTTC. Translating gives CASSIEPVGVPSYEQYF.